A selection of T cell receptor beta chains follows, all from one sample in a study of cytomegalovirus exposure and HLA in healthy donors. The data were produced by immunoSEQ multiplex PCR, yet TCRdb's version contains in-frame clones alone and is incomplete. The sample contains 160,000 or so clones, approximately 76% of which appear only once. The sequenced sample consisted of PBMCs. The receptor source for this set is a man in his fifties or sixties in good health and CMV-seronegative. Each CDR3 is given with its conserved first and last residue. Each record gives: clone size, V gene, D gene, J gene, CDR3 protein, CDR3 DNA. A D gene is named only where the DNA matches it firmly. Size is omitted from some rows. Given values are once, few, many or a class for expanded clones.

.	TRBV27	.	TRBJ2-1	CASQMGLSLRANEQFF	TGTGCCAGCCAGATGGGACTTTCACTGAGGGCCAATGAGCAGTTCTTC
.	TRBV5-6	TRBD1	TRBJ1-4	CASIFQGAPNEKLFF	TGTGCCAGCATCTTCCAGGGGGCCCCTAATGAAAAACTGTTTTTT
.	TRBV7-9	.	TRBJ2-3	CASRPGADTQYF	TGTGCCAGCAGACCAGGGGCAGATACGCAGTATTTT
once	TRBV7-9	TRBD2	TRBJ2-1	CASSLGLAGNNEQFF	TGTGCCAGCAGCTTAGGACTAGCGGGGAACAATGAGCAGTTCTTC
.	TRBV7-8	.	TRBJ2-7	CASSLELHTGQYF	TGTGCCAGCAGCTTAGAACTCCACACGGGGCAGTACTTC
.	TRBV11-3	.	TRBJ1-6	CASSFSTDSPLHF	TGTGCCAGCAGCTTTTCGACAGATTCACCCCTCCACTTT
.	TRBV5-4	TRBD2	TRBJ2-3	CASSLKLAGATDTQYF	TGTGCCAGCAGCTTGAAACTAGCGGGGGCCACAGATACGCAGTATTTT
few	TRBV28	.	TRBJ1-4	CASSVQGFNEKLFF	TGTGCCAGCAGTGTACAGGGTTTCAATGAAAAACTGTTTTTT
.	TRBV7-2	TRBD2	TRBJ2-3	CASNPRLAGGSDTQYF	TGTGCCAGCAACCCCCGACTAGCGGGGGGTTCAGATACGCAGTATTTT
.	TRBV11-2	TRBD2	TRBJ2-3	CASSLTRGRASDTQYF	TGTGCCAGCAGCTTAACACGCGGGAGGGCCTCGGATACGCAGTATTTT
.	TRBV6-5	.	TRBJ2-5	CASSRLAEETQYF	TGTGCCAGCAGCCGTCTGGCAGAAGAGACCCAGTACTTC
.	TRBV4-3	TRBD1	TRBJ2-7	CASKQGRDYYEQYF	TGCGCCAGCAAACAGGGGCGCGATTATTACGAGCAGTACTTC
.	TRBV27	.	TRBJ1-6	CASSFNGRDLHF	TGTGCCAGCAGTTTTAACGGTCGGGATCTCCACTTT
.	TRBV5-1	.	TRBJ2-5	CASSLGQSTETQYF	TGCGCCAGCAGCCTGGGACAAAGCACGGAGACCCAGTACTTC
few	TRBV7-2	.	TRBJ1-1	CASSRGWNTEAFF	TGTGCCAGCAGCCGAGGGTGGAACACTGAAGCTTTCTTT
once	TRBV5-4	.	TRBJ2-7	CASSFSGRTTYEQYF	TGTGCCAGCAGCTTTTCCGGCAGGACTACCTACGAGCAGTACTTC
.	TRBV5-4	.	TRBJ1-3	CASSLGQGNTIYF	TGTGCCAGCAGCTTGGGCCAGGGGAACACCATATATTTT
.	TRBV5-1	.	TRBJ2-5	CASSSGRDQETQYF	TGCGCCAGCAGCTCTGGACGGGATCAAGAGACCCAGTACTTC
.	TRBV7-2	TRBD2	TRBJ2-5	CASSPPGLPVETQYF	TGTGCCAGCAGCCCGCCGGGACTACCCGTGGAGACCCAGTACTTC
.	TRBV7-6	.	TRBJ1-6	CASSFESYNSPLHF	TGTGCCAGCAGCTTCGAGTCCTATAATTCACCCCTCCACTTT
.	TRBV5-1	TRBD1	TRBJ2-1	CASSVGQGSYNEQFF	TGCGCCAGCAGCGTGGGACAGGGGTCCTACAATGAGCAGTTCTTC
.	TRBV7-9	TRBD2	TRBJ2-7	CASSLDLAGAEQYF	TGTGCCAGCAGCTTAGACCTAGCGGGAGCCGAGCAGTACTTC
.	TRBV15	.	TRBJ2-1	CATGGGGSNNEQFF	TGTGCCACCGGGGGTGGGGGCTCAAACAATGAGCAGTTCTTC
.	TRBV5-8	.	TRBJ2-5	CASSSILETQYF	TGTGCCAGCAGCTCTATCCTGGAGACCCAGTACTTC
.	TRBV4-3	.	TRBJ2-3	CASSQDGGDTQYF	TGCGCCAGCAGCCAAGATGGGGGGGATACGCAGTATTTT